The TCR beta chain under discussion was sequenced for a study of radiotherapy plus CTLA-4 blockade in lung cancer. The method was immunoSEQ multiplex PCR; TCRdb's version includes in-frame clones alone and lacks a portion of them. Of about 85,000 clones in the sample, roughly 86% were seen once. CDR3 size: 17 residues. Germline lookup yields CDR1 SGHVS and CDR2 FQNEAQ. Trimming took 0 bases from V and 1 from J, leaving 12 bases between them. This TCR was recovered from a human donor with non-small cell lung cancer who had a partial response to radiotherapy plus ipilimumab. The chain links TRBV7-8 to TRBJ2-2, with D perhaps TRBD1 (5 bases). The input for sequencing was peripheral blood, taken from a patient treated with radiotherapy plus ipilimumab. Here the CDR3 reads CASSLAAGQGNTGELFF. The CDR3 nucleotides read TGTGCCAGCAGCTTAGCGGCTGGCCAGGGGAACACCGGGGAGCTGTTTTTT.